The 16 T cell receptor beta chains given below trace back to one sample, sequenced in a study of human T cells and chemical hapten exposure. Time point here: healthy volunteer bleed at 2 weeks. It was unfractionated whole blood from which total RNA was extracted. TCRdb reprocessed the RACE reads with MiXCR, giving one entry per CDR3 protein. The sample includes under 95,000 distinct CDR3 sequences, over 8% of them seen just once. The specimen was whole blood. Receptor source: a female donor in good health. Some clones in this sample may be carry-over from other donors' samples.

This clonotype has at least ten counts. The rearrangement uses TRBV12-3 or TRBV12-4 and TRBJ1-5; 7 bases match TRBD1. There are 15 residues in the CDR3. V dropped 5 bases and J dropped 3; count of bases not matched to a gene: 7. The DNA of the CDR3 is TGTGCCAGCAGTCGACAGGGAGTCCACAATCAGCCCCAGCATTTT. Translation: CASSRQGVHNQPQHF.

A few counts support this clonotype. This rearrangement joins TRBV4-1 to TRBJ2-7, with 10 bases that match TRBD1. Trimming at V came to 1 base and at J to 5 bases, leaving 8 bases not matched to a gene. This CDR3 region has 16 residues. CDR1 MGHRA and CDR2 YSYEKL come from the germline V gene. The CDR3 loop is CASSQGPGQGNNEQYF. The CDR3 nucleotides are TGCGCCAGCAGCCAAGGACCGGGACAGGGGAATAACGAGCAGTACTTC.

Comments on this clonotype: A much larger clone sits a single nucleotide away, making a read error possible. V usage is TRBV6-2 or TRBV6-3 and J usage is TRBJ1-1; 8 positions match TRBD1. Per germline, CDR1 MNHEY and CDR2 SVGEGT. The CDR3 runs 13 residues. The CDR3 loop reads CVSRTDRVGEAFF. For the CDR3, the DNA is TGTGTCAGCAGAACGGACAGGGTAGGTGAAGCTTTCTTT.

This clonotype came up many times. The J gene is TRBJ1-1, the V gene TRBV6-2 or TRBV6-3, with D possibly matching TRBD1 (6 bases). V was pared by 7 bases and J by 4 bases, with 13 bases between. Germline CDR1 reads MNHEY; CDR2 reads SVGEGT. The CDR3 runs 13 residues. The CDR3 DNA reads TGTGCCAGCAATACAGGGATCTTCACTGAAGCTTTCTTT. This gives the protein CASNTGIFTEAFF.

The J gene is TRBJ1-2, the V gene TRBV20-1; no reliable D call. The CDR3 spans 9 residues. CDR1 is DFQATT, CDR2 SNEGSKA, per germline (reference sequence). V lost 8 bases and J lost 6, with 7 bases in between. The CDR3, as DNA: TGCAGTTGGGTGGATGGCTACACCTTC. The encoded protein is CSWVDGYTF.

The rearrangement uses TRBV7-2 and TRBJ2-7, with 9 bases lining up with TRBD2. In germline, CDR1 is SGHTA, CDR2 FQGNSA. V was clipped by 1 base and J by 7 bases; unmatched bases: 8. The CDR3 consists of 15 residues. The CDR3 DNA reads TGTGCCAGCAGCTTAGGGGCGGGAGGGCCTAGAGAGCAGTACTTC. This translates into CASSLGAGGPREQYF.

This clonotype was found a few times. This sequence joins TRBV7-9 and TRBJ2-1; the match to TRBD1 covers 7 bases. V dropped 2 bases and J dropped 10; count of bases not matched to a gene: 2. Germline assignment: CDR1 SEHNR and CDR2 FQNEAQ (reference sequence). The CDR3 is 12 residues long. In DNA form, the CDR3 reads TGTGCCAGCAGCTTAAGGGACAGAGAGCAGTTCTTC. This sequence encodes CASSLRDREQFF.

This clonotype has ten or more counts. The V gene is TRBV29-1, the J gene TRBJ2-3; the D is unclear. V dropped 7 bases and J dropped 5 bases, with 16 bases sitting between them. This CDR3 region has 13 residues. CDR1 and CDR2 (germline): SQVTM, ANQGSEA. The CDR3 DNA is TGCAGCGCCATCTTACCCGGAAGAGATACGCAGTATTTT. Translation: CSAILPGRDTQYF.

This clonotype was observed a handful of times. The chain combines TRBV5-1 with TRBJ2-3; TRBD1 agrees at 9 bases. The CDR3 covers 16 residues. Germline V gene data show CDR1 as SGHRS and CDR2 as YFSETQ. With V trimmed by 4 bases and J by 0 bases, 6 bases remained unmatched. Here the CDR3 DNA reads TGCGCCAGCAGCACGGGGACAGGGTTGAGCACAGATACGCAGTATTTT. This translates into CASSTGTGLSTDTQYF.

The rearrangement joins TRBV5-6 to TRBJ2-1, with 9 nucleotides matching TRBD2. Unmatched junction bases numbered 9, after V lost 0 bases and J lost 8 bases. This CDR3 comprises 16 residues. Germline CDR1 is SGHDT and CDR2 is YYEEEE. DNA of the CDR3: TGTGCCAGCAGCTTGGTCCCTAGCGGGATTCTCGATGAGCAGTTCTTC. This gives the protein CASSLVPSGILDEQFF.

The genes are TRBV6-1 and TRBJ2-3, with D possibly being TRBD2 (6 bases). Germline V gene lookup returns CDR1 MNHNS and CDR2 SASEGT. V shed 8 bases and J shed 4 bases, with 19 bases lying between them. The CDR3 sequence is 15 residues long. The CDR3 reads CASGEGAEGPDTQYF. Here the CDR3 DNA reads TGTGCCAGCGGAGAAGGGGCGGAGGGGCCAGATACGCAGTATTTT.

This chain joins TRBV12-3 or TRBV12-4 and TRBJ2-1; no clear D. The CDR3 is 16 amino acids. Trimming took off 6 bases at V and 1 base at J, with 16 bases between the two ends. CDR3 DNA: TGTGCCAGCAGCCCCTTCGGTGGAGAATCCTACAATGAGCAGTTCTTC. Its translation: CASSPFGGESYNEQFF.

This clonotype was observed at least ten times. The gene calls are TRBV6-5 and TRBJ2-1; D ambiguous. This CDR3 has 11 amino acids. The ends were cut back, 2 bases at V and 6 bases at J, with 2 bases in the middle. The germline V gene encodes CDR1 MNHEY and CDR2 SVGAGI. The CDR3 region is CASSYGNEQFF. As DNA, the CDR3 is TGTGCCAGCAGTTACGGCAATGAGCAGTTCTTC.

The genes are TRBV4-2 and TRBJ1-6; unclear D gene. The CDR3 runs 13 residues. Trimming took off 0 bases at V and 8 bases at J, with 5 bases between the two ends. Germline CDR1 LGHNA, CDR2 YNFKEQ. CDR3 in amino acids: CASSQDLDSPLHF. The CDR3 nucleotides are TGTGCCAGCAGCCAAGATTTGGATTCACCCCTCCACTTT.

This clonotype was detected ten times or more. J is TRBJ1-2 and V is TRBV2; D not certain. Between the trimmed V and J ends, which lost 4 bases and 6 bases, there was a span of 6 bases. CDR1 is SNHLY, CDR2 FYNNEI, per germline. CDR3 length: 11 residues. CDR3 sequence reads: CASSALNGYTF. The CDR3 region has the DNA TGTGCCAGCAGTGCCTTAAATGGCTACACCTTC.

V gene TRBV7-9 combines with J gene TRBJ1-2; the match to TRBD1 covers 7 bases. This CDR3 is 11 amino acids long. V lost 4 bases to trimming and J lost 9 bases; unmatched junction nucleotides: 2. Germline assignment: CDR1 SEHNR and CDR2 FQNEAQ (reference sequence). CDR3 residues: CASSSTGSYTF. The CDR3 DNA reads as TGTGCCAGCAGCTCGACAGGGAGCTACACCTTC.